A single sample is the source of the 2 T cell receptor beta chains below, sequenced in a study of cytotoxic CD8 clonotypes in ibrutinib-treated CLL. Clones were sequenced by immunoSEQ multiplex PCR, and TCRdb holds only the in-frame ones, with some missing. The sample includes under 200,000 clones, over 65% seen only once; the top ten take over 2%. The sample here was PBMCs, taken after 12 months of ibrutinib treatment. The receptors were gathered from a human donor with chronic lymphocytic leukemia.

The J gene is TRBJ1-6, the V gene TRBV19, with D unresolved. The CDR3 sequence is 15 residues long. V lost 0 bases and J 9 bases, leaving 12 bases between the germline ends. Per germline, CDR1 LNHDA and CDR2 SQIVND (reference sequence). CDR3 nucleotides: TGTGCCAGTAGTATAGATCCCCTAGCCGCTTCACCCCTCCACTTT. Protein sequence: CASSIDPLAASPLHF. The full variable domain, with the rest looked up from reference TRBV19 and TRBJ1-6, is DGGITQSPKYLFRKEGQNVTLSCEQNLNHDAMYWYRQDPGQGLRLIYYSQIVNDFQKGDIAEGYSVSREKKESFPLTVTSAQKNPTAFYLCASSIDPLAASPLHFGNGTRLTVT.

This chain joins TRBV11-1 and TRBJ2-7, with a possible D match to TRBD1 (5 bases). This CDR3 has 12 amino acids. CDR1 and CDR2 (germline): SGHAT, FQDESV (reference sequence). With 6 bases removed from V and 3 bases from J, the gap between germline ends came to 9 bases. CDR3 amino acids: CASSSQGYEQYF. The CDR3 DNA sequence: TGTGCCAGCAGTTCCCAGGGCTACGAGCAGTACTTC.